The 23 T cell receptor beta chains below come from one sample, sequenced in a study of response to subunit inactivated influenza vaccine (dated by TCRdb to 2017 to 2018). Library generation was performed with RT-PCR. This sample was sequenced with an Illumina HiSeq 2500. The public reads were reanalyzed by TCRdb: fastp trimming at Q25, MiXCR alignment, in-frame beta chains only. All rows with the same CDR3 protein become a single entry with the most common DNA and genes. This sample gives around 580,000 distinct CDR3 sequences in total; 12% to 15% of them show up just once. Together, the top ten hold approximately 10% of the sample. The specimen comprised PBMCs from blood, sampled about 12 days after vaccination. Source of these receptors: a man over 45 who received an inactivated influenza vaccine. Donor details come from another sample of the same person, matched by shared clones.

This clonotype was counted many times. The chain recombines TRBV7-9 with TRBJ2-2, with D perhaps matching TRBD1 (7 bases). The V end was cut by 5 bases, the J end by 3 bases, with 16 bases between. CDR3 length equals 16 residues. Germline CDR1 and CDR2: SEHNR and FQNEAQ (reference sequence). The CDR3 sequence: CASSPEGTADTGELFF. The DNA for the CDR3 is TGTGCCAGCAGCCCGGAGGGGACAGCCGACACCGGGGAGCTGTTTTTT. The variable domain in full, with the rest retrieved from reference TRBV7-9 and TRBJ2-2, is DTGVSQNPRHKITKRGQNVTFRCDPISEHNRLYWYRQTLGQGPEFLTYFQNEAQLEKSRLLSDRFSAERPKGSFSTLEIQRTEQGDSAMYLCASSPEGTADTGELFFGEGSRLTVL.

The chain recombines TRBV7-8 with TRBJ2-2; D ambiguous. The length of the CDR3 is 16 residues. Germline-derived CDR1 and CDR2 are SGHVS and FQNEAQ. V lost 6 bases, J lost 1 base, and 15 bases lay in between. The CDR3 DNA reads TGTGCCAGCAGATCCATCGTGACGGGGAACACCGGGGAGCTGTTTTTT. This codes for CASRSIVTGNTGELFF.

The chain uses TRBV28 and TRBJ1-5; maybe TRBD1 (6 bases). CDR1 is MDHEN and CDR2 is SYDVKM in the germline V gene. The CDR3 spans 15 residues. The V end lost 7 bases, the J end lost 0 bases, and 13 bases lay between the germline ends. The CDR3 DNA sequence: TGTGCCAGCACTACCTTGGACAGTAGCAATCAGCCCCAGCATTTT. This codes for CASTTLDSSNQPQHF.

The V and J genes are TRBV9 and TRBJ2-1; TRBD2 might be the D (5 bases). This CDR3 comprises 14 residues. Germline CDR1 reads SGDLS; CDR2 reads YYNGEE. The V end lost 2 bases, the J end lost 5 bases, and 11 bases lay between the germline ends. The CDR3 spells CASSVSPTNNEQFF. CDR3 DNA sequence: TGTGCCAGCAGCGTTTCACCGACTAACAATGAGCAGTTCTTC.

This clonotype was recorded a few times. CDR3 region: CASSPRGYEKLFF. CDR3 DNA: TGCGCCAGCAGCCCCCGAGGATATGAAAAACTGTTTTTT. This sequence joins TRBV4-3 and TRBJ1-4; D uncertain. V lost 4 bases and J 6 bases, leaving 9 bases between the germline ends. In germline, CDR1 is LGHNA, CDR2 YSLEER. CDR3 length: 13 amino acids.

The rearrangement links TRBV6-2 or TRBV6-3 to TRBJ2-5; 13 bases map to TRBD2. This CDR3 has 18 residues. V lost 4 bases and J lost 0; bases outside the gene matches: 8. In germline, CDR1 is MNHEY, CDR2 SVGEGT. CDR3 nucleotide sequence: TGTGCCAGCAGTTTAGGACTAGCGGGGGACGCGTACCAAGAGACCCAGTACTTC. Protein product: CASSLGLAGDAYQETQYF.

The chain joins TRBV6-1 to TRBJ2-7; D may be TRBD1 (6 bases). The V gene lost 8 bases and the J gene lost 2 bases, with 22 bases spanning the gap. Germline V CDR1 and CDR2: MNHNS, SASEGT. The CDR3 has 16 amino acids. The CDR3 reads CASSAGTTGPTYEQYF. The CDR3 nucleotides are TGTGCCAGCTCCGCCGGAACGACAGGCCCGACCTACGAGCAGTACTTC.

This clonotype appeared a few times. The rearrangement links TRBV25-1 to TRBJ2-7, with D tentatively TRBD1 or TRBD2 (5 bases each). From germline, CDR1 is MGHDK and CDR2 SYGVNS. The length of the CDR3 is 16 residues. With 2 bases removed from V and 0 bases from J, the gap between germline ends came to 14 bases. CDR3 bases: TGTGCCAGCAGTGAAGTTGAATGGGGGAACTCCTACGAGCAGTACTTC. Residues: CASSEVEWGNSYEQYF.

This clonotype was seen more than once but under ten times. This chain joins TRBV11-2 and TRBJ2-2; 7 bases agree with TRBD1. The germline CDR1 and CDR2 sequences are SGHAT and FQNNGV. V lost 3 bases to trimming and J lost 5 bases; unmatched junction nucleotides: 9. The length of the CDR3 is 16 residues. The CDR3 is CASSFVPGQLTGELFF. In DNA form, the CDR3 reads TGTGCCAGCAGCTTTGTGCCGGGACAGCTTACCGGGGAGCTGTTTTTT.

This clonotype was observed a handful of times. The chain employs TRBV3-1 and TRBJ2-3; D unresolved. The CDR3 consists of 12 residues. V lost 4 bases to trimming and J lost 5 bases, with 7 bases between them. From germline, CDR1 is LGHDT and CDR2 YNNKEL (reference sequence). The CDR3: CASSPEEDTQYF. Written as DNA, the CDR3 is TGTGCCAGCAGCCCAGAGGAAGATACGCAGTATTTT.

The J gene is TRBJ2-7, the V gene TRBV5-1; TRBD1 agrees at 9 bases. The germline CDR1 and CDR2 sequences are SGHRS and YFSETQ. The CDR3 extends over 16 amino acids. With 2 bases clipped from V and 3 bases from J, the junction kept 9 bases outside the gene matches. CDR3 DNA sequence: TGCGCCAGCAGCTTCTCCGGGACAGGGACCGTCTACGAGCAGTACTTC. Translated, it gives CASSFSGTGTVYEQYF. The full variable domain, completed using reference TRBV5-1 and TRBJ2-7, is KAGVTQTPRYLIKTRGQQVTLSCSPISGHRSVSWYQQTPGQGLQFLFEYFSETQRNKGNFPGRFSGRQFSNSRSEMNVSTLELGDSALYLCASSFSGTGTVYEQYFGPGTRLTVT.

This clonotype was detected only a few times. The chain employs TRBV15 and TRBJ2-1; D might be TRBD2 (5 bases). Germline V gene sequence: CDR1 LNHNV, CDR2 YYDKDF (reference sequence). CDR3 length: 15 residues. V dropped 1 base and J dropped 6 bases, with 13 bases sitting between them. The CDR3 region has the DNA TGTGCCACCAGCAGAGGAGGGCAGGCGGGCAATGAGCAGTTCTTC. Protein sequence: CATSRGGQAGNEQFF.

The DNA for the CDR3 is TGCAGTGCCCCTAGAACTAGCGGGGGGAGTGAGACCCAGTACTTC. Its translation: CSAPRTSGGSETQYF. The chain has TRBV20-1 and TRBJ2-5; 12 bases agree with TRBD2. CDR1 is DFQATT, CDR2 SNEGSKA, per germline (reference sequence). The CDR3 extends over 15 amino acids. The V gene end was trimmed by 6 bases and the J gene end by 5 bases; junction bases not matched to a gene: 10.

As to this clonotype: A junction boundary mismatches the germline segment, possibly from a read error. This chain uses TRBV28 with TRBJ1-5; D is perhaps TRBD1 (6 bases). The CDR3 length is 14 residues. CDR1 and CDR2 from the germline V gene are MDHEN and SYDVKM. For the CDR3, the DNA is TGTGCCGGCAGTTTAGGGGGTAGCAATCAGCCCCAGCATTTT. It is translated as CAGSLGGSNQPQHF.

This clonotype has a handful of counts. The chain has TRBV28 and TRBJ2-1; D unresolved. V lost 6 bases and J lost 4, with 10 bases in between. The CDR3 covers 13 residues. Germline assignment: CDR1 MDHEN and CDR2 SYDVKM. This CDR3 reads CASSRRSYNEQFF. For the CDR3, the DNA is TGTGCCAGCAGCAGGAGATCATACAATGAGCAGTTCTTC.

This chain uses TRBV9 with TRBJ2-1; tentative D call: TRBD2 (6 bases). Per the germline V gene, CDR1 is SGDLS and CDR2 is YYNGEE. Trimming removed 0 bases at V and 0 bases at J, with 13 bases between. The CDR3 spans 17 residues. The CDR3 here is CASSVGGGSSSYNEQFF. DNA for the CDR3: TGTGCCAGCAGCGTAGGTGGGGGGAGCAGCTCCTACAATGAGCAGTTCTTC.

This clonotype was observed a few times. This chain links TRBV20-1 with TRBJ2-3; 9 bases are shared with TRBD2. This CDR3 contains 15 residues. Per germline, CDR1 DFQATT and CDR2 SNEGSKA (reference sequence). Unmatched junction bases numbered 6, after V lost 3 bases and J lost 2 bases. The CDR3 DNA sequence: TGCAGTGCTAGTAGTCTAGCGGGGCACACAGATACGCAGTATTTT. It encodes CSASSLAGHTDTQYF.

The rearrangement links TRBV6-2 or TRBV6-3 to TRBJ2-1; 10 bases agree with TRBD2. The length of the CDR3 is 15 residues. V lost 7 bases to trimming and J lost 5 bases; unmatched junction nucleotides: 8. Germline CDR1 and CDR2: MNHEY and SVGEGT. CDR3 amino acids: CASTASGRSNNEQFF. CDR3 in DNA: TGTGCCAGCACCGCTAGCGGGAGAAGTAACAATGAGCAGTTCTTC.

The rearrangement uses TRBV3-1 and TRBJ1-2, with 12 bases lining up with TRBD1. J gave up 3 bases and V 1 base, and 3 bases lay outside the gene matches. CDR1 is LGHDT, CDR2 YNNKEL, per germline (reference sequence). There are 16 residues in the CDR3. The CDR3 loop reads CASSQAGTGGDYGYTF. The CDR3 DNA is TGTGCCAGCAGCCAAGCGGGGACAGGGGGCGACTATGGCTACACCTTC.

The table lists this clonotype with a few counts. This rearrangement joins TRBV10-3 to TRBJ1-5; D is possibly TRBD1 (5 bases). The length of the CDR3 is 13 residues. Germline CDR1 and CDR2: ENHRY and SYGVKD. With 4 bases removed from V and 4 bases from J, the gap between germline ends came to 8 bases. DNA of the CDR3: TGTGCCATCAGTGGGGGCATTAATCAGCCCCAGCATTTT. Its protein product is CAISGGINQPQHF.

This clonotype has only a few counts. The V call is TRBV10-3, the J call TRBJ2-2, with 8 bases fitting TRBD1. Germline CDR1 reads ENHRY; CDR2 reads SYGVKD. V shed 7 bases, J shed 4 bases, and the junction held 2 bases outside the gene matches. The CDR3 has 13 residues. CDR3 bases: TGTGCCATCACAGGACAGGGCACCGGGGAGCTGTTTTTT. Its translation is CAITGQGTGELFF.

This clonotype has more than one count but fewer than ten. The V and J genes are TRBV2 and TRBJ2-2; D gene unclear. The CDR3 spans 14 residues. Germline V gene data show CDR1 as SNHLY and CDR2 as FYNNEI. V gave up 7 bases and J gave up 0 bases, with 9 bases separating them. CDR3 protein: CASNENPNTGELFF. The CDR3 region has the DNA TGTGCCAGCAATGAGAACCCGAACACCGGGGAGCTGTTTTTT.

V and J are TRBV9 and TRBJ2-3; a possible D gene is TRBD1 (6 bases). V was trimmed by 3 bases and J by 2 bases, leaving 13 bases between them. Germline V lookup: CDR1 SGDLS, CDR2 YYNGEE. The length of the CDR3 is 15 residues. CDR3 sequence: CASSGHRDNTDTQYF. As DNA, the CDR3 is TGTGCCAGCAGCGGACACAGGGACAACACAGATACGCAGTATTTT.